These 15 T cell receptor beta chains came from one sample sequenced in a study of blood T cell repertoires in COVID-19. This table comes from immunoSEQ multiplex PCR, and its TCRdb copy is limited to in-frame clones, with some not included. The profile shows about 400,000 clones, approximately 86% of them singletons. Sequencing was done on a sample of PBMCs or T cells enriched from blood (not recorded which). The receptors here all came from a woman aged 40 to 50 with acute COVID-19.

This clone was detected once. This chain uses TRBV7-8 with TRBJ2-7, with 11 bases matching TRBD2. The ends lost 4 bases at V and 6 bases at J; junction bases unmatched: 14. In germline, CDR1 is SGHVS, CDR2 FQNEAQ. The CDR3 is made up of 17 amino acids. The CDR3 sequence: CASSSENLLAGEIEQYF. CDR3 coding DNA: TGTGCCAGCAGCTCTGAAAACCTACTAGCGGGAGAAATCGAGCAGTACTTC.

This clone was counted between two and nine times. The rearrangement uses TRBV5-1 and TRBJ2-7; TRBD1 might be the D (7 bases). The CDR3 length is 14 residues. Per the germline V gene, CDR1 is SGHRS and CDR2 is YFSETQ. V dropped 3 bases and J dropped 7 bases, with 17 bases sitting between them. The CDR3 protein is CASSWGDSWGEQYF. CDR3 nucleotide sequence: TGCGCCAGCAGCTGGGGGGACAGCTGGGGTGAGCAGTACTTC.

The V gene is TRBV29-1, the J gene TRBJ1-1; possible D gene TRBD1, 6 bases. The CDR3 has 14 amino acids. Germline V CDR1 and CDR2: SQVTM, ANQGSEA. Trimming took 1 base from V and 2 from J, leaving 11 bases between them. Here the CDR3 reads CSVEARGGNTEAFF. CDR3 DNA sequence: TGCAGCGTTGAAGCCAGGGGCGGAAACACTGAAGCTTTCTTT.

The CDR3: CASSRLATGELFF. The CDR3 DNA follows: TGCGCCAGCAGTAGACTAGCGACCGGGGAGCTGTTTTTT. The chain uses TRBV10-1 and TRBJ2-2; TRBD2 matches at 8 bases. CDR1 and CDR2 (germline): WNHNN, SYGVQD (reference sequence). This CDR3 is built from 13 residues. V lost 5 bases, J lost 5 bases, and 1 base stayed unmatched.

The genes are TRBV9 and TRBJ2-1, with 11 bases lining up with TRBD2. The CDR3 has 16 residues. Germline V lookup: CDR1 SGDLS, CDR2 YYNGEE. V was clipped by 0 bases and J by 5 bases; unmatched bases: 4. The DNA for the CDR3 is TGTGCCAGCAGCGTAGGCGTAGCGGGGGGGAACAATGAGCAGTTCTTC. Protein product: CASSVGVAGGNNEQFF.

The genes are TRBV3-1 (or the pseudogene TRBV3-2) and TRBJ2-1; 7 nucleotides agree with TRBD1. Germline CDR1 and CDR2: LGHDT and YNNKEL (reference sequence). The CDR3 consists of 12 residues. The J segment lost 6 bases and the V segment lost 6 bases, leaving 2 bases of the junction unmatched. The CDR3 DNA sequence: TGTGCCAGCAGGTCAGGGGGCAATGAGCAGTTCTTC. Its protein is CASRSGGNEQFF.

J is TRBJ1-5 and V is TRBV10-3, with a weak D call TRBD1 (5 bases). This CDR3 spans 16 amino acids. Per germline, CDR1 ENHRY and CDR2 SYGVKD. V was cut by 5 bases and J by 3 bases, with 17 bases left in between. CDR3 nucleotides: TGTGCCATCAGTAAAGGACGGGGGAGTGACAATCAGCCCCAGCATTTT. It encodes CAISKGRGSDNQPQHF.

This clone has only a few counts. V gene TRBV13 combines with J gene TRBJ2-5; TRBD2 agrees at 8 bases. The CDR3 is 15 amino acids. Trimming removed 0 bases from V and 4 bases from J; junction bases left unmatched: 4. CDR1 PRHDT and CDR2 FYEKMQ come from the germline V gene (reference sequence). The CDR3 coding sequence is TGTGCCAGCAGCTTAGGTCGGGGGGGCGGAGAGACCCAGTACTTC. This codes for CASSLGRGGGETQYF.

This clone came up once. V gene TRBV3-1 (or the pseudogene TRBV3-2) combines with J gene TRBJ1-6, with 10 bases lining up with TRBD1. V shed 4 bases and J 9 bases; nucleotides not matched to a gene: 12. The CDR3 runs 17 residues. The V gene's germline CDR1 is LGHDT and CDR2 YNNKEL (reference sequence). This chain's CDR3 is CASSPRLTGGRGSPLHF. DNA for the CDR3: TGTGCCAGCAGCCCCCGACTGACAGGGGGCAGGGGTTCACCCCTCCACTTT.

Concerning this clone: The same CDR3 arises from other DNA sequences in this sample as well. The chain employs TRBV5-1 and TRBJ2-7, with 15 positions matching TRBD2. The CDR3 consists of 16 residues. With 3 bases clipped from V and 1 base from J, the junction kept 2 bases outside the gene matches. Per germline, CDR1 SGHRS and CDR2 YFSETQ. CDR3 region: CASSSGLAGGSYEQYF. The DNA for the CDR3 is TGCGCCAGCAGCTCAGGACTAGCGGGGGGGTCCTACGAGCAGTACTTC.

This clone was recorded a few times. The same CDR3 can be traced to other DNA sequences in this sample. The V gene is TRBV5-8, the J gene TRBJ1-1, with D unclear. Germline V gene lookup returns CDR1 SGHTS and CDR2 YDEGEE. Trimming removed 0 bases at V and 8 bases at J, with 8 bases between. There are 12 residues in the CDR3. Written as DNA, the CDR3 is TGTGCCAGCAGCTTGGTAGCGACGGAAGCTTTCTTT. This sequence encodes CASSLVATEAFF.

This chain links TRBV7-9 with TRBJ1-1; 9 bases line up with TRBD1. There are 15 residues in the CDR3. Looked up from germline, CDR1 is SEHNR and CDR2 is FQNEAQ (reference sequence). V shed 1 base and J 4 bases; nucleotides not matched to a gene: 4. Written as DNA, the CDR3 is TGTGCCAGCAGCTTAGGGACAGGGGAAAGCACTGAAGCTTTCTTT. It is translated as CASSLGTGESTEAFF.

This clone was observed a single time. The chain is built from TRBV15 and TRBJ2-7; D is ambiguous. Trimming stripped 1 base from V and 5 bases from J, with 9 bases between. Per germline, CDR1 LNHNV and CDR2 YYDKDF (reference sequence). The CDR3 spans 13 residues. The CDR3 sequence is CATSRVAANEQYF. CDR3 DNA sequence: TGTGCCACCAGCAGAGTGGCCGCAAACGAGCAGTACTTC.

This sequence joins TRBV5-1 and TRBJ2-7; 11 positions agree with TRBD1. Germline V gene lookup returns CDR1 SGHRS and CDR2 YFSETQ. J was trimmed by 5 bases and V by 7 bases; bases with no gene match: 8. The length of the CDR3 is 14 residues. The DNA for the CDR3 is TGCGCCAGCCTCCCGGGGACAGGGGGGCACGAGCAGTACTTC. It yields the protein CASLPGTGGHEQYF.

The V call is TRBV9, the J call TRBJ2-1, with D maybe TRBD2 (6 bases). This CDR3 contains 16 residues. With 3 bases removed from V and 0 bases from J, the gap between germline ends came to 13 bases. The germline CDR1 and CDR2 sequences are SGDLS and YYNGEE. DNA of the CDR3: TGTGCCAGCAGCGCATCTAGCGACTCCTCCTACAATGAGCAGTTCTTC. It is translated as CASSASSDSSYNEQFF.